A selection of T cell receptor beta chains follows, all from one sample in a study of tumor-infiltrating lymphocytes in primary liver carcinoma. Each CDR3 protein gets one entry after TCRdb re-called the multiplex PCR reads with MiXCR. The sample shows approximately 110,000 distinct CDR3 sequences, less than 80% of them seen only once. The sequenced material came from liver tumor tissue from sampling region 1. The origin of the receptors is an older woman with primary liver carcinoma and hepatitis B virus infection. Both conserved end residues are part of each CDR3. Each record gives: clone size, J gene, D gene, V gene, CDR3 length, CDR3 protein, CDR3 DNA. The D gene is left open where the match is weak. Only some rows state a clone size, as once, few, many or a class for expanded clones.

>many|TRBJ2-5|.|TRBV7-9|14
CASSLGRAQETQYF
TGTGCCAGCAGCTTAGGCAGGGCCCAAGAGACCCAGTACTTC
>.|TRBJ1-5|TRBD1|TRBV12-3/TRBV12-4|14
CASSSRQGAGPQHF
TGTGCCAGCAGTTCACGACAGGGGGCTGGTCCCCAGCATTTT
>many|TRBJ2-4|TRBD2|TRBV6-6|16
CASSNAPGGAKNIQYF
TGTGCCAGCAGCAACGCCCCGGGGGGGGCCAAAAACATTCAGTACTTC
>.|TRBJ2-1|.|TRBV11-2|15
CASSVRPAESDEQFF
TGTGCCAGCAGCGTTAGGCCAGCGGAGTCGGATGAGCAGTTCTTC
>.|TRBJ2-1|.|TRBV4-1|16
CANSQEPRGKYNEQFF
TGCGCCAACAGCCAAGAGCCGCGAGGGAAGTACAATGAGCAGTTCTTC
>.|TRBJ2-3|.|TRBV11-2|13
CAGSLARGDTQYF
TGTGCCGGCAGCTTAGCTCGAGGAGATACACAGTATTTT
>.|TRBJ1-2|TRBD1|TRBV12-3/TRBV12-4|16
CDNSAPTGALGYGYTF
TGTGACAACAGTGCTCCAACAGGGGCCCTGGGCTATGGCTACACCTTC
>.|TRBJ2-3|TRBD1|TRBV5-4|15
CASSFSGQSTDMQYF
TGTGCCAGCAGCTTTTCGGGACAGAGCACAGATATGCAGTATTTT
>.|TRBJ2-3|TRBD2|TRBV11-1|16
CASRRLAGGGAYTQYF
TGTGCCAGCAGAAGACTAGCGGGAGGTGGAGCATATACGCAGTATTTT
>many|TRBJ1-3|.|TRBV11-3|15
CASSSDSNSGNTIYF
TGTGCCAGCAGCTCGGACAGTAACTCTGGAAACACCATATATTTT
>.|TRBJ2-3|.|TRBV5-1|15
CTSSLGVVSTDTQYF
TGCACCAGCAGCTTGGGCGTAGTATCCACAGATACGCAGTATTTT
>.|TRBJ1-2|TRBD1|TRBV12-3/TRBV12-4|14
CASSHPRTGFGYTF
TGTGCCAGCAGTCATCCCCGGACAGGGTTCGGCTACACCTTC
>.|TRBJ2-5|.|TRBV20-1|17
CSARFRSATNLGETQYF
TGCAGTGCTAGGTTCCGGTCAGCAACCAATTTGGGAGAGACCCAGTACTTC
>.|TRBJ2-2|.|TRBV6-1|16
CTSRGRREMGAGELLF
TGTACCAGCAGGGGTAGACGGGAGATGGGCGCCGGGGAGCTGCTTTTT
>many|TRBJ2-5|.|TRBV5-6|12
CASSLQGKTQYF
TGTGCCAGCAGCTTGCAGGGGAAGACCCAGTACTTC
>.|TRBJ1-3|.|TRBV4-1|17
CTSCQVPRGGQGNTIYF
TGCACCAGCTGCCAAGTCCCTCGGGGGGGGCAGGGAAACACCATATATTTT
>many|TRBJ2-3|TRBD2|TRBV6-1|17
CASEGTSGRALIDTQYF
TGTGCCAGCGAAGGGACTAGCGGGAGGGCCTTGATAGATACGCAGTATTTT
>.|TRBJ2-5|.|TRBV11-2|13
CASSLDFGDREYF
TGTGCCAGCAGCTTAGATTTCGGGGACCGCGAGTACTTC
>.|TRBJ1-2|.|TRBV12-3/TRBV12-4|12
CANSLNPYDYTF
TGTGCCAACAGTTTAAATCCCTATGACTACACCTTC
>.|TRBJ1-5|.|TRBV6-6|18
CASSYSPELEGINQPQHF
TGTGCCAGCAGTTACTCGCCGGAACTCGAGGGAATCAATCAGCCCCAGCATTTT
>many|TRBJ1-1|.|TRBV6-2/TRBV6-3|14
CASSPLGGNTEAFF
TGTGCCAGCAGCCCCTTGGGGGGGAACACTGAAGCTTTCTTT
>.|TRBJ1-1|.|TRBV5-6|14
CASSFWQLNTEAFF
TGTGCCAGCAGCTTCTGGCAACTGAACACTGAAGCTTTCTTT
>.|TRBJ1-3|TRBD1|TRBV11-2|19
CTSSSRPDRGAYSGNTIYF
TGTACCAGTAGTTCACGCCCGGACAGGGGAGCGTACTCTGGAAACACCATATATTTT
>few|TRBJ1-6|TRBD1|TRBV28|16
CASKPGRQGFNSPLHF
TGTGCCAGCAAACCCGGTCGACAGGGGTTCAATTCACCCCTCCACTTT
>.|TRBJ2-1|.|TRBV7-8|15
CVSSSVRSTYNERFF
TGTGTCAGCAGCTCGGTACGGTCCACCTACAATGAGCGGTTCTTC
>.|TRBJ2-1|TRBD2|TRBV29-1|14
CSAWGGSSYNDLFF
TGCAGCGCCTGGGGCGGGAGCTCCTACAATGACCTGTTCTTC
>.|TRBJ2-2|TRBD2|TRBV2|15
CASRGLAGGTGELFF
TGTGCCAGCAGGGGACTAGCGGGAGGTACCGGGGAGCTGTTTTTT
>.|TRBJ1-6|.|TRBV5-5|15
CASSLWGGDNSPLHF
TGTGCCAGCAGCTTGTGGGGGGGCGACAATTCACCCCTCCACTTT
>.|TRBJ1-6|.|TRBV2|14
CASSERRENSPLHF
TGTGCCAGCAGTGAAAGGCGAGAAAATTCACCCCTCCACTTT
>.|TRBJ2-7|TRBD2|TRBV10-3|13
CATGLSGEYERYF
TGTGCCACCGGACTCAGCGGGGAATACGAGCGGTACTTC
>.|TRBJ2-6|.|TRBV28|16
CATHESGPSGAKVLTF
TGTGCCACCCACGAATCAGGGCCCTCTGGGGCCAAGGTCCTGACTTTC
>.|TRBJ2-1|.|TRBV11-2|16
CASRGGSDYPPNEQFF
TGTGCCAGCAGAGGGGGGAGCGACTACCCCCCGAATGAGCAGTTCTTC
>many|TRBJ2-2|.|TRBV6-5|17
CASSSLYGVKGTGELFF
TGTGCCAGCAGCTCCTTATATGGGGTAAAGGGGACCGGGGAGCTGTTTTTT
>.|TRBJ2-1|.|TRBV29-1|17
CSLRSWGGGITYNEQFF
TGCAGCCTAAGATCCTGGGGTGGCGGTATCACCTACAATGAGCAGTTCTTC
>.|TRBJ2-1|.|TRBV7-3|17
CASSFAPLSRGSNEQFF
TGTGCCAGCAGCTTCGCTCCGTTGAGCAGGGGCTCCAATGAGCAGTTCTTC
>.|TRBJ2-7|.|TRBV10-3|14
CAISDRGMSDEQYF
TGTGCCATCAGTGATAGGGGAATGAGCGACGAGCAGTACTTC
>many|TRBJ2-1|TRBD2|TRBV4-1|17
CASSQEPSGRADNEQFF
TGCGCCAGCAGCCAAGAACCCAGCGGGAGGGCGGACAATGAGCAGTTCTTC
>.|TRBJ2-5|.|TRBV20-1|15
CSAPSGGGAVETQYF
TGCAGTGCTCCGTCGGGTGGGGGCGCAGTGGAGACCCAGTACTTC
>few|TRBJ2-7|TRBD2|TRBV30|15
CAWSVRRDYSYEQYF
TGTGCCTGGAGTGTAAGAAGGGACTACTCCTACGAGCAGTACTTC
>.|TRBJ2-7|TRBD2|TRBV29-1|14
CSAATSGISYEQYF
TGCAGCGCTGCAACGAGCGGGATCTCCTACGAGCAGTATTTC
>medium-sized|TRBJ2-1|TRBD1|TRBV6-1|16
CASRGQGHDSYNEQFF
TGTGCCAGCAGGGGACAGGGACACGACTCCTACAATGAGCAGTTCTTC
>.|TRBJ2-5|TRBD2|TRBV5-1|18
CASSLLSSGWAVQETQYF
TGCGCCAGCAGCTTGCTCTCTAGCGGGTGGGCTGTCCAAGAGACCCAATACTTC
>.|TRBJ2-7|.|TRBV5-1|12
CPSSLTQYEQYF
TGCCCCAGCAGCTTGACCCAATACGAGCAGTACTTC
>few|TRBJ2-5|.|TRBV5-6|15
CASSLAGVLQETQYF
TGTGCCAGCAGCTTGGCGGGAGTGCTCCAAGAGACCCAGTACTTC
>.|TRBJ2-3|TRBD2|TRBV7-9|17
CASSLGLTSGGTVTQYF
TGTGCCAGCAGCTTAGGCCTGACTAGCGGGGGAACAGTTACGCAGTATTTT
>once|TRBJ1-5|.|TRBV11-1|14
CASSQGGFTQPQHF
TGTGCCAGCAGTCAAGGGGGGTTCACTCAGCCCCAGCATTTT